This entry is about one T cell receptor beta chain. This sample is drawn from a study of blood T cells in healthy people across ages. A J-beta primer mix and a sample-barcoded 5' primer were used in a second PCR of roughly 7 to 12 cycles. TCRdb reprocessed the 5' RACE reads via MiXCR and lists one record per CDR3 protein. In the table there are about 1.6 million distinct CDR3 sequences, roughly 32% of which are singletons. Sequenced input: blood. This sequence was found in a woman in her thirties in good health.

The CDR3 is CSARDRHYGYTF. CDR3 nucleotides: TGCAGTGCAAGGGACAGGCACTATGGCTACACCTTC. This sequence joins TRBV20-1 and TRBJ1-2; 8 bases match TRBD1. The CDR3 is 12 amino acids. The germline V gene has CDR1 DFQATT and CDR2 SNEGSKA (reference sequence). The ends lost 6 bases at V and 3 bases at J; junction bases unmatched: 3.